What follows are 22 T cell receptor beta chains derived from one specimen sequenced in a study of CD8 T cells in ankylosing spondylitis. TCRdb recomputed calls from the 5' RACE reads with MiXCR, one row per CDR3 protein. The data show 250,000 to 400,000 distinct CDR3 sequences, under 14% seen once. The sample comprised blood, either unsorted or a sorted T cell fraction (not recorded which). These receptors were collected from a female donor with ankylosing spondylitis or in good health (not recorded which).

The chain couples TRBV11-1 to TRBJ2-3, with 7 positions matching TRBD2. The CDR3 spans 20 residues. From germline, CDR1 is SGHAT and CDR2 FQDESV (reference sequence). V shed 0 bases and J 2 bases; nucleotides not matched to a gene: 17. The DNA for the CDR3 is TGTGCCAGCAGCTTAGCGGGCGGGAGATTTCTCAACCACGTCACAGATACGCAGTATTTT. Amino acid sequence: CASSLAGGRFLNHVTDTQYF.

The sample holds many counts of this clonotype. The CDR3 protein is CASRPTGGGNTEAFF. CDR3 in DNA: TGTGCCAGCAGGCCTACAGGGGGCGGGAACACTGAAGCTTTCTTT. V is TRBV12-3 or TRBV12-4 and J is TRBJ1-1, with 9 bases lining up with TRBD1. CDR3 size: 15 residues. The J segment lost 1 base and the V segment lost 6 bases, leaving 6 bases of the junction unmatched.

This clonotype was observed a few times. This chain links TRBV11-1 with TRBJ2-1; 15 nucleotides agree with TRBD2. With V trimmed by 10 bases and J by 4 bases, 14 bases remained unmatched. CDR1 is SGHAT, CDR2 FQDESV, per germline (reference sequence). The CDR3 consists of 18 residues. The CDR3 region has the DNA TGTGCCACCCTACGAGGAGGGACTAGCGGGAGGCATTACAATGAGCAGTTCTTC. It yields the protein CATLRGGTSGRHYNEQFF.

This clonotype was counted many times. CDR3 sequence: CATSGSLAGGPNTQYF. The CDR3 DNA follows: TGTGCCACCAGTGGTTCCCTAGCGGGGGGGCCGAATACGCAGTATTTT. The chain links TRBV24-1 to TRBJ2-3; TRBD2 agrees at 12 bases. Per the germline V gene, CDR1 is KGHDR and CDR2 is SFDVKD. This CDR3 region has 16 residues. The V gene end was trimmed by 5 bases and the J gene end by 7 bases; junction bases not matched to a gene: 9.

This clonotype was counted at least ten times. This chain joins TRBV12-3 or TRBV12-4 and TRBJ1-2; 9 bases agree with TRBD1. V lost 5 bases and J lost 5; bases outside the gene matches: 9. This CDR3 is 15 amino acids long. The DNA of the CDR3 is TGTGCCAGCAGTCCTGGGACAGGGTACTTGTATGGCTACACCTTC. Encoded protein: CASSPGTGYLYGYTF.

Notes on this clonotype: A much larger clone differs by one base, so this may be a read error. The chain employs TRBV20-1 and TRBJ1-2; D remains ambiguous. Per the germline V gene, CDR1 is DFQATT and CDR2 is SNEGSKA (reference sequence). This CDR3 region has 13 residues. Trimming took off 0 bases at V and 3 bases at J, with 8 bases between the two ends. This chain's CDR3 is CSARERADYGYTF. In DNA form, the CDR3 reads TGCAGTGCTAGAGAGCGAGCGGACTATGGCTACACCTTC.

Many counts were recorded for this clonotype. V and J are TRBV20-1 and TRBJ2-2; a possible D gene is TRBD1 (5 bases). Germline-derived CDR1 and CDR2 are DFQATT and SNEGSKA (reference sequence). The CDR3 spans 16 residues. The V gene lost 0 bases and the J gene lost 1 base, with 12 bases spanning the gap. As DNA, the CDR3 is TGCAGTGCTAGAGAGGGTTGGACATTGAACACCGGGGAGCTGTTTTTT. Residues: CSAREGWTLNTGELFF.

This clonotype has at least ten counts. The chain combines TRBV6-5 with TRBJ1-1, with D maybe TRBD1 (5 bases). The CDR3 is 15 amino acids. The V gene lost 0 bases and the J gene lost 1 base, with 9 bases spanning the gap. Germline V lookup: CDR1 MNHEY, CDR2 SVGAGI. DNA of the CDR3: TGTGCCAGCAGTTACTCCGGGACTGGGAACACTGAAGCTTTCTTT. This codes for CASSYSGTGNTEAFF.

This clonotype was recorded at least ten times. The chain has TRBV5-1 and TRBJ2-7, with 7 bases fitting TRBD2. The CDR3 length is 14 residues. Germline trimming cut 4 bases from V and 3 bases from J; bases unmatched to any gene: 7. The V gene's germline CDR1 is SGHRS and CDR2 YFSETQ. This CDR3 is CASSHRDYLYEQYF. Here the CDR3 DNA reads TGCGCCAGCAGCCACCGGGACTACCTCTACGAGCAGTACTTC.

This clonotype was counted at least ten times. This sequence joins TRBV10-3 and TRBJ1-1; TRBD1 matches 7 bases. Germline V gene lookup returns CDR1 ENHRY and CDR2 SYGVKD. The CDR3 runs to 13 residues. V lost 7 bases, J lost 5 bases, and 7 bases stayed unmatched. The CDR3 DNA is TGTGCCATCAAGACAGGGATTGGGACTGAAGCTTTCTTT. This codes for CAIKTGIGTEAFF.

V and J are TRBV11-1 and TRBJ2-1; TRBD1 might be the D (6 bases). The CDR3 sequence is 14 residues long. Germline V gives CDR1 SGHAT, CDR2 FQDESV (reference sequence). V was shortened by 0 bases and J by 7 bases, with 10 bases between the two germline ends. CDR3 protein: CASSLANRVNEQFF. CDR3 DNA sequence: TGTGCCAGCAGCTTAGCAAACAGGGTGAATGAGCAGTTCTTC.

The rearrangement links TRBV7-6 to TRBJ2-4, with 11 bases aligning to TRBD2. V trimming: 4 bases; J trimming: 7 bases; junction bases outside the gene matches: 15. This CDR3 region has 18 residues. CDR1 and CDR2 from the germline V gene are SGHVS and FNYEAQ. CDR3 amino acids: CASSSHLGSGGAWNIQYF. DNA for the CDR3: TGTGCCAGCAGCTCCCATCTGGGTAGCGGGGGGGCTTGGAACATTCAGTACTTC.

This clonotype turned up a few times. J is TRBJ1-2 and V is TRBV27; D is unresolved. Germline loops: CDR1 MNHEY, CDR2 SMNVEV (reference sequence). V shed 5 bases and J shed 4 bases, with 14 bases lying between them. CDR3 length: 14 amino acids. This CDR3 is CASSPIVTPYGYTF. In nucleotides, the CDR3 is TGTGCCAGCAGTCCCATAGTCACTCCCTATGGCTACACCTTC.

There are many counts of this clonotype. In DNA form, the CDR3 reads TGCAGTGCTACGCGGGGGGGGAACACCGGGGAGCTGTTTTTT. Its translation: CSATRGGNTGELFF. V usage is TRBV20-1 and J usage is TRBJ2-2; 9 positions agree with TRBD2. Per the germline V gene, CDR1 is DFQATT and CDR2 is SNEGSKA (reference sequence). CDR3 length: 14 residues. V dropped 4 bases and J dropped 1; count of bases not matched to a gene: 1.

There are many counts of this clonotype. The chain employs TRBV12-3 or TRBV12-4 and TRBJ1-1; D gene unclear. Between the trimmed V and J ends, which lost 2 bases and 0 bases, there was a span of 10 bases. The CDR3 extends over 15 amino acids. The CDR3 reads CASSLFLGMNTEAFF. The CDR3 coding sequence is TGTGCCAGCAGTTTATTTTTGGGGATGAACACTGAAGCTTTCTTT.

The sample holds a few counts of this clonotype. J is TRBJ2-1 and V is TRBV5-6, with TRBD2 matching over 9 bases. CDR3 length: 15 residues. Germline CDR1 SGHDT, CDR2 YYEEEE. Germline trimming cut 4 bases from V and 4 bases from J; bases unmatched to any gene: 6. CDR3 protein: CASSLGTSSYNEQFF. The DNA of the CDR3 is TGTGCCAGCAGCCTTGGGACTAGCAGTTACAATGAGCAGTTCTTC.

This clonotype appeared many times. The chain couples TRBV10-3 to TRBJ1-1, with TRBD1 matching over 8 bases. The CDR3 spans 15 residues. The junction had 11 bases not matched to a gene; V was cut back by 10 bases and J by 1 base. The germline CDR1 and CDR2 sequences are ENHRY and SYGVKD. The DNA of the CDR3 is TGTGCCACAGGCCGGGACAGGTCTCAGAACACTGAAGCTTTCTTT. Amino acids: CATGRDRSQNTEAFF.

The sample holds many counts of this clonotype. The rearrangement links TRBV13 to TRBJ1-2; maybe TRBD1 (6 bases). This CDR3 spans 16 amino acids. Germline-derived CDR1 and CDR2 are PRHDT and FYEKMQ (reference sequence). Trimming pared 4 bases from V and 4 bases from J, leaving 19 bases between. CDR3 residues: CASSSLTGLLGYGYTF. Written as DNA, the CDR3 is TGTGCCAGCAGCTCCCTAACAGGGCTGCTAGGCTATGGCTACACCTTC.

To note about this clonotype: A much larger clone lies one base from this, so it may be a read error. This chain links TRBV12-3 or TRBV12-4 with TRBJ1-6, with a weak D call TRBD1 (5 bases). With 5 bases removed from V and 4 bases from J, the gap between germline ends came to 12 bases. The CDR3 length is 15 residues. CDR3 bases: TGTGCCAGCAGTCCCGGGGCAACTTATAATTCACCCCTCCACTTT. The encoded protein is CASSPGATYNSPLHF.

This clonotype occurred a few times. As DNA, the CDR3 is TGCACCCTAGACCCAGGGCAAACTGAAGCTTTCTTT. Protein: CTLDPGQTEAFF. The V gene is TRBV20-1, the J gene TRBJ1-1; tentatively, D is TRBD1 (5 bases). CDR3 length equals 12 residues. CDR1 is DFQATT, CDR2 SNEGSKA, per germline (reference sequence).

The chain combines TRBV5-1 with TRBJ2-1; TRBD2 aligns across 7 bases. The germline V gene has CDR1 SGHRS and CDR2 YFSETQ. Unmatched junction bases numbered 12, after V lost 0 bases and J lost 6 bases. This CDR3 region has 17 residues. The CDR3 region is CASSLGLLPGGPNEQFF. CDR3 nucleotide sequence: TGCGCCAGCAGCTTGGGTCTCCTTCCGGGAGGCCCCAATGAGCAGTTCTTC.

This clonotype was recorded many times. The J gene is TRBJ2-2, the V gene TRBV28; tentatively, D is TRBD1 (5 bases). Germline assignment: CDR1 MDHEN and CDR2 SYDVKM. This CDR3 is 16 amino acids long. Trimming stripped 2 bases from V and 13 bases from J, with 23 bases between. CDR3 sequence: CASSLGTGSGFRGLFF. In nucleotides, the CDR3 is TGTGCCAGCAGTTTAGGAACAGGCTCCGGATTTCGAGGGCTGTTTTTT.